The 23 T cell receptor beta chains below come from one sample, sequenced in a study of blood T cell repertoires in COVID-19. Using immunoSEQ multiplex PCR, the repertoire was profiled, and TCRdb retains in-frame clones only, with some absent. The data contain fewer than 200,000 clones, roughly nine tenths of them seen just once; the ten biggest clones take up roughly 21%. Sample: peripheral blood. All receptors come from a man aged 60-69 years with active or convalescent COVID-19.

The genes are TRBV11-2 and TRBJ2-5; a possible D gene is TRBD2 (5 bases). From germline, CDR1 is SGHAT and CDR2 FQNNGV. Trimming stripped 7 bases from V and 3 bases from J, with 9 bases between. There are 12 residues in the CDR3. CDR3 bases: TGTGCCAGCACCACTAGGGAAGAGACCCAGTACTTC. Translating gives CASTTREETQYF.

V gene TRBV10-3 combines with J gene TRBJ2-7; possible D gene TRBD2, 5 bases. Germline-derived CDR1 and CDR2 are ENHRY and SYGVKD. The CDR3 sequence is 16 residues long. V gave up 2 bases and J gave up 5 bases, with 19 bases separating them. CDR3 region: CAISEVLASTSNEQYF. The CDR3 nucleotides are TGTGCCATCAGTGAGGTGTTAGCGTCGACTTCCAACGAGCAGTACTTC.

This rearrangement joins TRBV5-4 to TRBJ2-7; the D is unclear. Germline CDR1 SGHNT, CDR2 YYREEE (reference sequence). V was pared by 3 bases and J by 5 bases, with 9 bases between. The CDR3 extends over 12 amino acids. The CDR3, as DNA: TGTGCCAGCAGCTCGGATAGCAACGAGCAGTACTTC. Translated: CASSSDSNEQYF. The full variable domain, its missing parts supplied by reference TRBV5-4 and TRBJ2-7, is ETGVTQSPTHLIKTRGQQVTLRCSSQSGHNTVSWYQQALGQGPQFIFQYYREEENGRGNFPPRFSGLQFPNYSSELNVNALELDDSALYLCASSSDSNEQYFGPGTRLTVT.

V is TRBV5-1 and J is TRBJ1-2; 7 bases are a match to TRBD1. Germline trimming cut 3 bases from V and 2 bases from J; bases unmatched to any gene: 4. This CDR3 is built from 14 residues. CDR1 and CDR2 from the germline V gene are SGHRS and YFSETQ. The CDR3 nucleotides are TGCGCCAGCAGCTCATCGGGACAGAACTATGGCTACACCTTC. It specifies CASSSSGQNYGYTF. The complete variable domain, with remaining parts taken from reference TRBV5-1 and TRBJ1-2, reads KAGVTQTPRYLIKTRGQQVTLSCSPISGHRSVSWYQQTPGQGLQFLFEYFSETQRNKGNFPGRFSGRQFSNSRSEMNVSTLELGDSALYLCASSSSGQNYGYTFGSGTRLTVV.

The V gene is TRBV9, the J gene TRBJ1-3; the D gene is possibly TRBD1 (5 bases). Trimming removed 1 base from V and 0 bases from J, with 8 bases in between. Germline loops: CDR1 SGDLS, CDR2 YYNGEE. This CDR3 is 15 amino acids long. In nucleotides, the CDR3 is TGTGCCAGCAGCGTAAAACAGGACTCTGGAAACACCATATATTTT. Amino acid sequence: CASSVKQDSGNTIYF.

The genes are TRBV2 and TRBJ1-6, with D possibly being TRBD1 (5 bases). V lost 4 bases, J lost 4 bases, and 8 bases lay in between. The CDR3 is 14 amino acids. Germline V lookup: CDR1 SNHLY, CDR2 FYNNEI. The CDR3 nucleotides read TGTGCCAGCAGTGGACAGACTTATAATTCACCCCTCCACTTT. This gives the protein CASSGQTYNSPLHF.

This clone was picked up one time. The chain links TRBV10-3 to TRBJ2-3; 12 nucleotides line up with TRBD2. This CDR3 contains 18 residues. J lost 4 bases, V lost 5 bases, and 13 bases had no gene match. Germline V gene lookup returns CDR1 ENHRY and CDR2 SYGVKD. The CDR3 is CAISQPSGGAGSSDTQYF. DNA for the CDR3: TGTGCCATCAGTCAACCTAGCGGGGGGGCGGGGAGCTCAGATACGCAGTATTTT.

The chain employs TRBV12-3 or TRBV12-4 and TRBJ1-2; 10 bases match TRBD1. The CDR3 consists of 13 residues. V lost 6 bases and J lost 6; bases outside the gene matches: 4. The CDR3 sequence: CASSLGTGDGYTF. CDR3 nucleotides: TGTGCCAGCAGCCTAGGGACAGGGGATGGCTACACCTTC.

The chain has TRBV19 and TRBJ2-2, with D possibly matching TRBD2 (5 bases). Trimming removed 7 bases from V and 4 bases from J, with 16 bases in between. The CDR3 has 15 residues. Germline assignment: CDR1 LNHDA and CDR2 SQIVND (reference sequence). CDR3 residues: CASTIVGAGTGELFF. The CDR3 bases are TGTGCCAGTACCATCGTCGGCGCGGGCACCGGGGAGCTGTTTTTT.

This chain uses TRBV20-1 with TRBJ2-5, with 9 bases identical to TRBD2. CDR3 length equals 16 residues. J lost 5 bases, V lost 3 bases, and 13 bases had no gene match. Germline V gene data show CDR1 as DFQATT and CDR2 as SNEGSKA (reference sequence). The chain's CDR3 is CSASAPGLAASETQYF. CDR3 bases: TGCAGTGCTAGTGCACCGGGACTAGCCGCCAGCGAGACCCAGTACTTC.

The chain links TRBV18 to TRBJ1-1; D gene uncertain. This CDR3 spans 15 amino acids. Looked up from germline, CDR1 is KGHSH and CDR2 is LQKENI. Trimming cost V 1 base and J 7 bases, with 16 bases left between them. CDR3 loop: CASSPRYGEVIEAFF. As DNA, the CDR3 is TGTGCCAGCTCACCACGGTATGGGGAGGTAATTGAAGCTTTCTTT.

The rearrangement uses TRBV5-1 and TRBJ2-3; TRBD2 matches at 7 bases. CDR1 is SGHRS and CDR2 is YFSETQ in the germline V gene. The CDR3 is 15 residues long. V was clipped by 3 bases and J by 2 bases; unmatched bases: 6. CDR3 residues: CASSWGLPNTDTQYF. CDR3 in DNA: TGCGCCAGCAGCTGGGGACTACCAAACACAGATACGCAGTATTTT.

The chain is built from TRBV5-1 and TRBJ2-3; 7 positions agree with TRBD1. V lost 0 bases to trimming and J lost 11 bases; unmatched junction nucleotides: 12. This CDR3 contains 15 residues. Germline loops: CDR1 SGHRS, CDR2 YFSETQ. The CDR3 DNA sequence: TGCGCCAGCAGCTTGGAGGCGGCAGGGGGTGTCGAGCAGTATTTT. This gives the protein CASSLEAAGGVEQYF.

The rearrangement uses TRBV4-2 and TRBJ2-7, with 10 bases lining up with TRBD1. Germline V gives CDR1 LGHNA, CDR2 YNFKEQ. CDR3 length: 17 residues. V was clipped by 0 bases and J by 3 bases; unmatched bases: 8. The CDR3 loop is CASSQDSRDRGFYEQYF. The CDR3 DNA reads as TGTGCCAGCAGCCAAGATTCCCGGGACAGGGGATTCTACGAGCAGTACTTC.

This clone was seen just once. The chain uses TRBV6-6 and TRBJ2-2; the D gene is possibly TRBD1 (6 bases). Germline V CDR1 and CDR2: MNHNY, SVGAGI (reference sequence). The V and J ends lost 0 bases and 3 bases respectively, with 11 bases between them. The length of the CDR3 is 16 residues. CDR3 residues: CASSYSGRTDTGELFF. In DNA, the CDR3 is TGTGCCAGCAGTTACTCGGGACGGACAGACACCGGGGAGCTGTTTTTT.

The chain combines TRBV6-5 with TRBJ2-5; 9 bases match TRBD2. This CDR3 has 15 residues. Per the germline V gene, CDR1 is MNHEY and CDR2 is SVGAGI. Trimming removed 7 bases from V and 4 bases from J; junction bases left unmatched: 10. The CDR3 DNA is TGTGCCAGCACCCCAGGGCGGGGGGGGATAGAGACCCAGTACTTC. Residues: CASTPGRGGIETQYF.

The rearrangement uses TRBV6-1 and TRBJ1-6; possible D gene TRBD1, 5 bases. V lost 1 base and J 10 bases, leaving 14 bases between the germline ends. The CDR3 has 15 residues. CDR1 MNHNS and CDR2 SASEGT come from the germline V gene. This CDR3 is CASSEGVRGKSPLHF. The CDR3 DNA follows: TGTGCCAGCAGTGAAGGGGTGCGGGGGAAGTCACCCCTCCACTTT.

This clone was seen many times. CDR3 protein: CASSLAGFPGSGNYGYTF. The CDR3 DNA follows: TGTGCCAGCAGCTTGGCCGGGTTTCCGGGTAGTGGTAACTATGGCTACACCTTC. The rearrangement joins TRBV5-4 to TRBJ1-2; D unresolved. In germline, CDR1 is SGHNT, CDR2 YYREEE (reference sequence). The CDR3 is 18 residues long. Trimming shortened V by 0 bases and J by 1 base, and 19 bases separated the two germline ends.

This clone has just one count. The J gene is TRBJ2-2, the V gene TRBV24-1; D possibly corresponds to TRBD1 (6 bases). CDR3 length: 20 residues. Trimming stripped 3 bases from V and 6 bases from J, with 28 bases between. The germline V gene encodes CDR1 KGHDR and CDR2 SFDVKD. CDR3 protein: CATSDPIRQEGLKSAGELFF. The CDR3 DNA is TGTGCCACCAGTGATCCGATACGACAGGAAGGACTCAAGTCTGCCGGGGAGCTGTTTTTT.

The chain uses TRBV7-8 and TRBJ2-1; 14 nucleotides line up with TRBD2. Germline CDR1 reads SGHVS; CDR2 reads FQNEAQ. The J segment lost 6 bases and the V segment lost 0 bases, leaving 4 bases of the junction unmatched. The CDR3 is 17 amino acids. The CDR3 DNA reads TGTGCCAGCAGCTTAGCTCGACTAGCGGGGGGGCGCAATGAGCAGTTCTTC. Protein sequence: CASSLARLAGGRNEQFF.

The chain has TRBV18 and TRBJ2-7; weak D call: TRBD1 (5 bases). Germline V gene sequence: CDR1 KGHSH, CDR2 LQKENI. This CDR3 contains 13 residues. V lost 2 bases to trimming and J lost 5 bases, with 10 bases between them. As DNA, the CDR3 is TGTGCCAGCTCACCAGGGGCTAGTCACGAGCAGTACTTC. Translated: CASSPGASHEQYF. Complete variable domain (other parts from reference TRBV18 and TRBJ2-7): NAGVMQNPRHLVRRRGQEARLRCSPMKGHSHVYWYRQLPEEGLKFMVYLQKENIIDESGMPKERFSAEFPKEGPSILRIQQVVRGDSAAYFCASSPGASHEQYFGPGTRLTVT.

The V and J genes are TRBV9 and TRBJ1-2; D gene uncertain. Germline CDR1 is SGDLS and CDR2 is YYNGEE. This CDR3 comprises 14 residues. Trimming removed 1 base at V and 4 bases at J, with 11 bases between. CDR3 in DNA: TGTGCCAGCAGCGTATACCCCGGTTCCTATGGCTACACCTTC. It is translated as CASSVYPGSYGYTF.

The chain uses TRBV7-3 and TRBJ2-3; 11 nucleotides align to TRBD2. V gave up 5 bases and J gave up 8 bases; unmatched junction bases: 6. CDR3 length: 14 residues. CDR1 is SGHTA, CDR2 FQGTGA, per germline. The CDR3 nucleotides are TGTGCCAGCAGCCCTAGCGGGGGGCCGTCTACGCAGTATTTT. It specifies CASSPSGGPSTQYF.